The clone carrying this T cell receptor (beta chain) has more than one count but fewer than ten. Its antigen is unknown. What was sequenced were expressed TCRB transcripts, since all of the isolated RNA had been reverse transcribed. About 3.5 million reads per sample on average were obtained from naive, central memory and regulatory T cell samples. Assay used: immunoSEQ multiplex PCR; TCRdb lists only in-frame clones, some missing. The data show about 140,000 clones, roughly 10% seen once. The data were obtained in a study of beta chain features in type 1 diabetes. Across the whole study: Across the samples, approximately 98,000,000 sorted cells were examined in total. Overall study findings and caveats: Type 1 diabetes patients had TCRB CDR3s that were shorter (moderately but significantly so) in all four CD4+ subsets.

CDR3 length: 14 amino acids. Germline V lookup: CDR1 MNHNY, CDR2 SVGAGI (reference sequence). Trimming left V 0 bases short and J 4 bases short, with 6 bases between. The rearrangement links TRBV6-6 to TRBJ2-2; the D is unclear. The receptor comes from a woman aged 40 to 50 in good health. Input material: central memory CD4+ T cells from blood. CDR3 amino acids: CASSYSSVTGELFF. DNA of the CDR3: TGTGCCAGCAGTTACTCGAGCGTCACCGGGGAGCTGTTTTTT.